This is a list of T cell receptor beta chains from one sample in a study of cytomegalovirus exposure and HLA in healthy donors. Method: immunoSEQ multiplex PCR; TCRdb's copy keeps in-frame clones and lacks some. The repertoire consists of 150,000 to 200,000 clones, with 70% to 85% occurring once and the leading ten covering more than 3.5%. Input material: PBMCs. These TCRs come from a woman in her sixties or seventies in good health and CMV-seropositive. Each CDR3 is given with its conserved first and last residue. Each record gives: CDR3 protein, CDR3 DNA, D gene, V gene, J gene, clone size. The D gene is left open where the match is weak. Size values are once, few and many counts, or a class for expanded clones, and some rows have none.

CASKPQGQGYEQYF	TGTGCCTCCAAGCCTCAGGGACAAGGCTATGAGCAGTACTTC	-	TRBV30	TRBJ2-5	-
CASSADRDSPQHF	TGTGCCAGCAGCGCCGACAGGGATAGTCCCCAGCATTTT	TRBD1	TRBV9	TRBJ1-5	-
CASSSSSGLTYEQYF	TGTGCCAGCAGCTCCTCTAGCGGACTAACCTACGAGCAGTACTTC	TRBD2	TRBV7-2	TRBJ2-7	-
CASDSTGGVPEAFF	TGTGCCAGCGATTCGACAGGGGGAGTCCCTGAAGCTTTCTTT	TRBD1	TRBV7-2	TRBJ1-1	-
CASSVKSGTQRGEQYF	TGTGCCAGCAGCGTCAAATCAGGGACCCAACGGGGGGAGCAGTACTTC	TRBD2	TRBV9	TRBJ2-5	-
CASRREKHYGYTF	TGCGCCAGCAGGAGGGAGAAACACTATGGCTACACCTTC	-	TRBV5-1	TRBJ1-2	few
CASSEGGGPYEQYF	TGTGCCAGCAGTGAAGGGGGGGGACCCTACGAGCAGTACTTC	TRBD2	TRBV6-1	TRBJ2-7	once
CASSEARVYGYTF	TGTGCCAGCAGTGAAGCGCGGGTCTATGGCTACACCTTC	-	TRBV2	TRBJ1-2	few
CAEEINEKLFF	TGTGCCGAGGAAATTAATGAAAAACTGTTTTTT	-	TRBV30	TRBJ1-4	few
CSAALGAGQETQYF	TGCAGCGCCGCTCTGGGCGCGGGACAAGAGACCCAGTACTTC	-	TRBV29-1	TRBJ2-5	-
CAWSGQGETQYF	TGTGCCTGGAGTGGTCAGGGAGAGACCCAGTACTTC	-	TRBV30	TRBJ2-5	-